This TCR beta chain is from a study of tumor and adjacent non-tumor tissue in lung cancer. Study context: Histology: around twelve adenocarcinoma, a couple of squamous cell carcinoma, 1 small cell lung cancer. Samples averaged about 4.17 million productive TCRbeta reads each. Whole-study results and caveats: Top 100 clones took a larger repertoire share in normal lung. Significantly higher TCR diversity was found in tumor than normal lung.

This sample's RNA came from whole unsorted tissue. In the case of this clonotype: The antigen is not known. A junction boundary mismatches the germline segment, possibly from a read error.

CDR3 size: 17 residues. Germline CDR1 MNHEY, CDR2 SVGAGI. A modified ARM-PCR protocol with three rounds of nested PCR amplified TCRbeta. MiXCR was run by TCRdb on the multiplex PCR reads, yielding one entry per CDR3 protein. The sample has around 66,000 distinct CDR3 sequences; around 78% are singletons. This sequence joins TRBV6-5 and TRBJ2-2; 8 bases map to TRBD2. This TCR was sampled from a man aged 55 to 70 with non-small cell lung cancer. Sequenced sample: lung tumor tissue. CDR3 region: CVSRYLMGAGGTGELFF. The CDR3 nucleotides read TGTGTCAGCCGTTATTTGATGGGTGCGGGGGGAACCGGGGAGCTGTTTTTT.